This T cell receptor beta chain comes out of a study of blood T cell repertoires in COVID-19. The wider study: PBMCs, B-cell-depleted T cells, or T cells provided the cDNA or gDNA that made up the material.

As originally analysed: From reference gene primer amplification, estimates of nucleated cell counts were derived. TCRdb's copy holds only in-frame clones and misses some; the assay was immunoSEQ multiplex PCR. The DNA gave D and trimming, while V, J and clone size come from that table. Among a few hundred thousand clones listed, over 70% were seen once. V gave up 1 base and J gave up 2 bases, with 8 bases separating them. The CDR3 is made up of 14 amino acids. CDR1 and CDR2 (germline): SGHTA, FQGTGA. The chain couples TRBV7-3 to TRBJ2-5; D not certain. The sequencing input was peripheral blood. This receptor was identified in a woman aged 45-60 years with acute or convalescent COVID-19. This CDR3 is CASSLNGGQETQYF. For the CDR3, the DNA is TGTGCCAGCAGCTTAAACGGCGGACAAGAGACCCAGTACTTC.